A selection of T cell receptor beta chains follows, all from one sample in a study of blood T cells in healthy people across ages. TCRdb reprocessed the 5' RACE reads via MiXCR and lists one record per CDR3 protein. The sample shows 550,000 to 750,000 distinct CDR3 sequences, over 20% of them seen only once. Sequencing was performed on blood. All receptors come from a man aged 70 or older in good health. The CDR3 runs from the conserved cysteine through the conserved F or W. A D gene is named only where the DNA matches it firmly. A row's size may be missing; if present it is once, few, many or a size class.

TRBV18,.,few,TRBJ2-7,TGTGCCAGCTCACGGCGGGAAACCTACGAGCAGTACTTC,CASSRRETYEQYF
TRBV20-1,TRBD2,few,TRBJ2-2,TGCAGTGCTGTCGGACTAGCGGGCGGGGAGCTGTTTTTT,CSAVGLAGGELFF
TRBV4-3,.,few,TRBJ2-7,TGCGCCAGCAGCCAAGATACCGTCTACGAGCAGTACTTC,CASSQDTVYEQYF
TRBV19,.,.,TRBJ1-2,TGTGCCAGTAGTATAAAGGCGGCTACAGCCGGATATGGCTACACCTTC,CASSIKAATAGYGYTF
TRBV9,TRBD1,.,TRBJ2-3,TGTGCCAGCAGCGTCCGGGACAGCTACACAGATACGCAGTATTTT,CASSVRDSYTDTQYF
TRBV7-3,TRBD2,.,TRBJ2-3,TGTGCCAGCAGCCGAACTAGCGGCCTTAGCACAGATACGCAGTATTTT,CASSRTSGLSTDTQYF
TRBV12-3/TRBV12-4,TRBD1,.,TRBJ1-1,TGTGCCAGCAGGCAGACAGGGAGAGCGGCTTTCTTT,CASRQTGRAAFF
TRBV5-5,.,few,TRBJ2-1,TGTGCCAGCTCCAGTGGGCGGGATTACAATGAGCAGTTCTTC,CASSSGRDYNEQFF
TRBV2,.,few,TRBJ2-2,TGTGCCAGCAACTCCGGGCTCCTCGCCGGGGAGCTGTTTTTT,CASNSGLLAGELFF
TRBV20-1,.,many,TRBJ1-5,TGCAGTGCTAGAGGGGCCTCTAGCAATCAGCCCCAGCATTTT,CSARGASSNQPQHF
TRBV4-3,.,.,TRBJ2-1,TGCGCCAGCAGCCAGGGCCGTACAGTAAATGAGCAGTTCTTC,CASSQGRTVNEQFF
TRBV3-1,TRBD1,many,TRBJ1-3,TGTGCCAGCAGTCCTCAGGGGGCTGGAAACACCATATATTTT,CASSPQGAGNTIYF
TRBV30,TRBD1,.,TRBJ1-2,TGTGCCTGGAGTATCCAGGGGGCTAACTATGGCTACACCTTC,CAWSIQGANYGYTF
TRBV4-2,TRBD2,.,TRBJ2-3,TGTGCCAGCAGCCCCTCTCACAGGGCTAGCGGGGGAGATACGCAGTATTTT,CASSPSHRASGGDTQYF
TRBV6-5,TRBD2,once,TRBJ2-5,TGTGCCAGCAGTTCAACTAGCGGGGGATGGTTGGAGACCCAGTACTTC,CASSSTSGGWLETQYF
TRBV13,.,few,TRBJ2-7,TGTGCCAGCAGCATATGTCCCGAGCAGTACTTC,CASSICPEQYF
TRBV5-1,TRBD1,few,TRBJ2-2,TGCGCCAGCAGCCTAGACAGGGTGGAGGCCGGGGAGCTGTTTTTT,CASSLDRVEAGELFF
TRBV3-1,.,few,TRBJ2-7,TGTGCCAGCAGCCATTTGGCGGCAGCATACGAGCAGTACTTC,CASSHLAAAYEQYF
TRBV28,.,.,TRBJ2-6,TGTGCCAGCAGTTGGGTAGTTCCCTCTGGGGCCAACGTCCTGACTTTC,CASSWVVPSGANVLTF
TRBV5-1,.,.,TRBJ1-1,TGCGCCAGCAGCTTGCGTCCGGATCGGGGCGCTGAAGCTTTCTTT,CASSLRPDRGAEAFF
TRBV15,TRBD1,.,TRBJ2-1,TGCGCCACCAGCAGAGATCTTGCGGGACAGGGTAAAGCCAAGCAGTTCTTC,CATSRDLAGQGKAKQFF
TRBV5-1,.,few,TRBJ2-1,TGCGCCAGCAGTTCCGGACAGAAAAGCAACAATGAGCAGTTCTTC,CASSSGQKSNNEQFF
TRBV5-1,.,few,TRBJ2-5,TGCGCCAGCAGCTTGTGGGATAAAGAGACCCAGTACTTC,CASSLWDKETQYF
TRBV20-1,.,.,TRBJ2-1,TGCAGTGCCGCGGGGGCAGGGTCGGTAAATGAGCAGTTCTTC,CSAAGAGSVNEQFF
TRBV5-5,.,many,TRBJ2-7,TGTGCCAGCAGCTTGGAACGGGGCCCCTACGAGCAGTACTTC,CASSLERGPYEQYF
TRBV29-1,TRBD2,few,TRBJ2-5,TGCAGCGTTGGGACTAGCGGGGGGGAGCAGTACTTC,CSVGTSGGEQYF
TRBV7-9,TRBD2,.,TRBJ2-1,TGTGCCAGCAGCTCTTTAGCGGGAGGGCCCTCCTGGAATGAGCAGCTCTTC,CASSSLAGGPSWNEQLF
TRBV6-5,.,.,TRBJ2-2,TGTGCCAGCAGTCTCACGTCGCTACCCACCGGGGAGCTGTTTTTT,CASSLTSLPTGELFF